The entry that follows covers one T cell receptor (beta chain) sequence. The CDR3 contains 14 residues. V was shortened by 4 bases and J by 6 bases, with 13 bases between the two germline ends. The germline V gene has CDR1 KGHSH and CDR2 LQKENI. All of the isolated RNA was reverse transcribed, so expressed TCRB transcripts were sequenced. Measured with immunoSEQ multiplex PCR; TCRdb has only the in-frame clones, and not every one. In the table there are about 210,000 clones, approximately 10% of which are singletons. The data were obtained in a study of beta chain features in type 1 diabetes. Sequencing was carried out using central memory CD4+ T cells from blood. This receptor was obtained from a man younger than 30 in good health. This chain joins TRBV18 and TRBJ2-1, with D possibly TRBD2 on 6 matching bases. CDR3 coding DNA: TGTGCCAGCTCACGCGGGAAGAACCTCAATGAGCAGTTCTTC. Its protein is CASSRGKNLNEQFF.